A single sample is the source of the 2 T cell receptor beta chains below, sequenced in a study of cytomegalovirus exposure and HLA in healthy donors. PCR employed 60 Vbeta and 13 Jbeta primers. The protocol was immunoSEQ multiplex PCR, while the TCRdb copy is restricted to in-frame clones and leaves out a portion. In the table there are some 130,000 clones, around 73% of which are singletons. The sequencing input was PBMCs. Every receptor here comes from a man in his forties or fifties in good health and CMV-seronegative.

The chain carries TRBV5-8 and TRBJ2-7; TRBD2 agrees at 8 bases. The V and J ends lost 2 bases and 0 bases, in that order; junction bases with no gene match: 4. The CDR3 loop spans 15 amino acids. Germline V gene sequence: CDR1 SGHTS, CDR2 YDEGEE. CDR3 protein: CASSFSGASSYEQYF. CDR3 in DNA: TGTGCCAGCAGCTTTAGCGGGGCGAGCTCCTACGAGCAGTACTTC.

The CDR3 DNA sequence: TGTGCCAGCAGCCAAGATAGAGGTTACAATGAGCAGTTCTTC. Translated, it gives CASSQDRGYNEQFF. The gene calls are TRBV4-2 and TRBJ2-1; D call uncertain. The CDR3 loop spans 14 amino acids. In germline, CDR1 is LGHNA, CDR2 YNFKEQ. Between the trimmed V and J ends, which lost 0 bases and 4 bases, there was a span of 7 bases.